This record concerns one TCR beta chain sequence. Profiling relied on immunoSEQ multiplex PCR, and the TCRdb table lists in-frame clones only, not all of them. The sample carries tens of thousands of clones, 70% to 80% recorded once. The data belong to a study of memory CD4+ T cells and cytomegalovirus serostatus. The sort gate was single viable CD3+CD4+CD8-CD45RO+ cells for memory CD4+ T cells. V lost 5 bases and J lost 7; bases outside the gene matches: 14. Germline V gene sequence: CDR1 GTSNPN, CDR2 SVGIG (reference sequence). The CDR3 is 16 amino acids. Source material: memory CD4+ T cells from blood. The sequence came from an adult in good health and CMV-seronegative. The chain links TRBV30 to TRBJ1-4, with 9 bases lining up with TRBD1. This chain's CDR3 is CAWERPMDRGAEKLFF. DNA for the CDR3: TGTGCCTGGGAGAGACCAATGGACAGGGGTGCTGAAAAACTGTTTTTT.